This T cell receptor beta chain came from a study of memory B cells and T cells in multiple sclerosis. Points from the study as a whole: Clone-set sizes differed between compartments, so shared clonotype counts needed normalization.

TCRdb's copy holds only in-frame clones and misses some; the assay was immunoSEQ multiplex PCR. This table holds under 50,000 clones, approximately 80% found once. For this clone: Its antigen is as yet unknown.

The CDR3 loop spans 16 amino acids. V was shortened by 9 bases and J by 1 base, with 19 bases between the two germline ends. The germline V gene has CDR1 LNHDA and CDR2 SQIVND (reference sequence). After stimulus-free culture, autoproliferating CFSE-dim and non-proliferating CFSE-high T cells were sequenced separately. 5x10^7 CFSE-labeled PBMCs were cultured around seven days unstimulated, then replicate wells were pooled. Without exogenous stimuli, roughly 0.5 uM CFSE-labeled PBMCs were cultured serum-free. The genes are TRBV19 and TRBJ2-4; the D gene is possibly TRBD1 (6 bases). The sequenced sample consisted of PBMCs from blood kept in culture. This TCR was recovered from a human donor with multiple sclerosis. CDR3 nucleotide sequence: TGTGCCAGACAGGGTCGGGATAGGGAGGCCAAAAACATTCAGTACTTC. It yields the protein CARQGRDREAKNIQYF.